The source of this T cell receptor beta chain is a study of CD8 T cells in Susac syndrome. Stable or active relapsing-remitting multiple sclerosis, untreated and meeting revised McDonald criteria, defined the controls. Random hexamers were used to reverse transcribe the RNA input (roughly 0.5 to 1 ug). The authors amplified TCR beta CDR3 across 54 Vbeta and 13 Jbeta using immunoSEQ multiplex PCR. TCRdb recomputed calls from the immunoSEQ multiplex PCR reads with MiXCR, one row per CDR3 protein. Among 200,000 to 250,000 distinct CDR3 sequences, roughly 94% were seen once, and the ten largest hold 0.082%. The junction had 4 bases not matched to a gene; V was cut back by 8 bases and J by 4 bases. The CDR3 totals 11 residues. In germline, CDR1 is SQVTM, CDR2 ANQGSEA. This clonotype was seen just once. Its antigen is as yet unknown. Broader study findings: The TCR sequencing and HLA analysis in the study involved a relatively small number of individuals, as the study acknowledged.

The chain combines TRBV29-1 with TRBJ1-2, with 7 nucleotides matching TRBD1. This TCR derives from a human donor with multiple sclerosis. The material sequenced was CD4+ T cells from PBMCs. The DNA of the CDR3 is TGCAGCATCAGGGACAGCTATGGCTACACCTTC. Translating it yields CSIRDSYGYTF.